The 22 T cell receptor beta chains in this list originate from one sample, sequenced in a study of tumor-infiltrating lymphocytes in localized non-small cell lung cancer (dated by TCRdb to the early 2020s). The method behind the library was the immunoSEQ multiplex PCR assay. TCRdb obtained this table from immuneACCESS and retained in-frame rearrangements with V and J assigned. These tables miss some clones; where compared with another copy, unresolved V genes account for less than half of the shortfall, and the remainder is unexplained. Present in this sample are 3,500 to 4,000 clones, approximately 50% of which were seen just once. The ten biggest clones cover about 13% of the sample. Input material: uninvolved lung tissue not adjacent to the tumor. These receptors came from a human donor with non-small cell lung cancer.

The chain joins TRBV30 to TRBJ2-2; 7 bases match TRBD1. Losses at the gene ends were 8 bases for V and 3 bases for J; bases not matched to a gene: 9. Germline CDR1 and CDR2: GTSNPN and SVGIG (reference sequence). The CDR3 runs 14 residues. CDR3 nucleotides: TGTGCCCGACAAAACAGGGGAGACACCGGGGAGCTGTTTTTT. Amino acid sequence: CARQNRGDTGELFF.

The chain links TRBV9 to TRBJ1-2, with D uncertain. Trimming removed 0 bases at V and 0 bases at J, with 9 bases between. Germline V gene data show CDR1 as SGDLS and CDR2 as YYNGEE. The CDR3 is 15 amino acids. The CDR3 spells CASSVAPDSNYGYTF. The CDR3 region has the DNA TGTGCCAGCAGCGTAGCTCCGGACTCTAACTATGGCTACACCTTC.

The chain joins TRBV29-1 to TRBJ2-7; 10 nucleotides agree with TRBD1. Germline V gene lookup returns CDR1 SQVTM and CDR2 ANQGSEA. The CDR3 extends over 13 amino acids. Losses at the gene ends were 4 bases for V and 3 bases for J; bases not matched to a gene: 3. The CDR3 is CSVGGQGNYEQYF. In DNA, the CDR3 is TGCAGCGTTGGGGGACAGGGGAACTACGAGCAGTACTTC.

There are a few counts of this clone. The CDR3 loop is CASSHSGGSNTEAFF. The CDR3 nucleotides are TGCGCCAGCAGCCACTCAGGGGGATCGAACACTGAAGCTTTCTTT. This chain links TRBV4-1 with TRBJ1-1; 7 bases are shared with TRBD1. V shed 3 bases and J 1 base; nucleotides not matched to a gene: 5. Germline assignment: CDR1 MGHRA and CDR2 YSYEKL. CDR3 size: 15 residues.

The chain recombines TRBV9 with TRBJ2-5; TRBD1 agrees at 8 bases. Germline CDR1 and CDR2: SGDLS and YYNGEE. The trim removed 4 bases at V and 5 bases at J, leaving 7 bases unmatched. The CDR3 covers 14 residues. CDR3 sequence: CASSLGQGWETQYF. The CDR3 DNA is TGTGCCAGCAGCTTAGGACAGGGCTGGGAGACCCAGTACTTC.

J is TRBJ2-7 and V is TRBV30; D might be TRBD1 (5 bases). The length of the CDR3 is 12 residues. Trimming took 5 bases from V and 5 from J, leaving 13 bases between them. Germline assignment: CDR1 GTSNPN and CDR2 SVGIG (reference sequence). The CDR3 loop is CAWDSMGHEQYF. As DNA, the CDR3 is TGTGCCTGGGACTCTATGGGGCACGAGCAGTACTTC.

J is TRBJ2-1 and V is TRBV9; D is unresolved. This CDR3 spans 13 amino acids. Trimming stripped 4 bases from V and 6 bases from J, with 11 bases between. Per the germline V gene, CDR1 is SGDLS and CDR2 is YYNGEE. The CDR3 protein is CASSPPTPNEQFF. The CDR3 nucleotides are TGTGCCAGCAGCCCCCCTACGCCCAATGAGCAGTTCTTC.

CDR3 DNA: TGCGCCAGCAGCTTGGTCGGGGCCCACGAGCAGTACTTC. Its protein product is CASSLVGAHEQYF. This chain links TRBV5-1 with TRBJ2-7; D may correspond to TRBD1 or TRBD2 (5 bases each). V was shortened by 0 bases and J by 5 bases, with 9 bases between the two germline ends. This CDR3 contains 13 residues. In germline, CDR1 is SGHRS, CDR2 YFSETQ. Full variable domain (rest looked up from reference TRBV5-1 and TRBJ2-7): KAGVTQTPRYLIKTRGQQVTLSCSPISGHRSVSWYQQTPGQGLQFLFEYFSETQRNKGNFPGRFSGRQFSNSRSEMNVSTLELGDSALYLCASSLVGAHEQYFGPGTRLTVT.

This rearrangement joins TRBV27 to TRBJ2-2; the D gene is possibly TRBD2 (5 bases). Germline V gives CDR1 MNHEY, CDR2 SMNVEV (reference sequence). CDR3 length: 17 residues. V was trimmed by 0 bases and J by 2 bases, leaving 13 bases between them. The CDR3 DNA sequence: TGTGCCAGCAGTTTATCGATCGGGCTAGCCAACACCGGGGAGCTGTTTTTT. It codes for CASSLSIGLANTGELFF.

The chain recombines TRBV11-2 with TRBJ1-2, with 7 nucleotides matching TRBD1. The CDR3 loop spans 18 amino acids. The V gene's germline CDR1 is SGHAT and CDR2 FQNNGV. J lost 3 bases, V lost 5 bases, and 18 bases had no gene match. The CDR3 here is CASSIGPDRARAHYGYTF. The CDR3, as DNA: TGTGCCAGCAGCATCGGGCCCGACAGGGCCCGAGCTCACTATGGCTACACCTTC.

The chain has TRBV21-1 and TRBJ2-7; TRBD2, as called in the table, went unchecked against the DNA. TRBV21-1 is assigned pseudogene status. This CDR3 region has 20 residues. The CDR3 region is CASSKARAGRGVGELYEQYF. The CDR3 region has the DNA TGTGCCAGCAGCAAAGCGAGGGCAGGGAGGGGAGTCGGGGAACTCTACGAGCAGTACTTC.

This chain joins TRBV6-5 and TRBJ1-1; tentatively, D is TRBD1 (6 bases). V was shortened by 6 bases and J by 4 bases, with 12 bases between the two germline ends. This CDR3 spans 13 amino acids. Looked up from germline, CDR1 is MNHEY and CDR2 is SVGAGI. The CDR3 DNA is TGTGCCAGCAGACAAGGACAGAGCACTGAAGCTTTCTTT. Its protein product is CASRQGQSTEAFF.

J is TRBJ2-5 and V is TRBV30; a possible D gene is TRBD2 (6 bases). Germline CDR1 GTSNPN, CDR2 SVGIG (reference sequence). The ends were cut back, 1 base at V and 5 bases at J, with 23 bases in the middle. The CDR3 has 17 residues. The chain's CDR3 is CAWSGSGEGGGRETQYF. The CDR3 nucleotides read TGTGCCTGGAGTGGAAGCGGAGAGGGCGGAGGGAGGGAGACCCAGTACTTC.

The chain employs TRBV7-3 and TRBJ1-1; 12 bases are a match to TRBD1. This CDR3 is 14 amino acids long. The V gene's germline CDR1 is SGHTA and CDR2 FQGTGA. J gave up 7 bases and V 4 bases, and 4 bases lay outside the gene matches. CDR3 nucleotides: TGTGCCAGCAGCTGGGGACAGGGGGCAGGTGAAGCTTTCTTT. It is translated as CASSWGQGAGEAFF.

The rearrangement uses TRBV29-1 and TRBJ1-1; D gene ambiguous. The CDR3 consists of 13 residues. V was shortened by 4 bases and J by 6 bases, with 15 bases between the two germline ends. In germline, CDR1 is SQVTM, CDR2 ANQGSEA. The CDR3 DNA is TGCAGCGTTGGACGAACCCAACGAGCTGAAGCTTTCTTT. It encodes CSVGRTQRAEAFF.

V is TRBV2 and J is TRBJ2-7; 11 bases are shared with TRBD2. The CDR3 totals 15 residues. J gave up 1 base and V 4 bases, and 3 bases lay outside the gene matches. Germline V CDR1 and CDR2: SNHLY, FYNNEI. DNA of the CDR3: TGTGCCAGCAGTGCCGGGACTAGCGGATCCTACGAGCAGTACTTC. Translated: CASSAGTSGSYEQYF.

This clone was picked up a small number of times. The rearrangement joins TRBV2 to TRBJ1-2; D is unresolved. Between the trimmed V and J ends, which lost 0 bases and 6 bases, there was a span of 11 bases. There are 14 residues in the CDR3. CDR1 SNHLY and CDR2 FYNNEI come from the germline V gene. The CDR3, as DNA: TGTGCCAGCAGTGAAGCGGCTTGGGGAGATGGCTACACCTTC. It encodes CASSEAAWGDGYTF.

This rearrangement joins TRBV4-2 to TRBJ2-5; TRBD2 matches 8 bases. This CDR3 region has 16 residues. In germline, CDR1 is LGHNA, CDR2 YNFKEQ. The J segment lost 4 bases and the V segment lost 1 base, leaving 8 bases of the junction unmatched. The CDR3: CASSQATSGGLETQYF. For the CDR3, the DNA is TGTGCCAGCAGCCAAGCCACTAGCGGAGGGTTAGAGACCCAGTACTTC.

This clone came up once. The CDR3 loop reads CSVGWGYEQYF. As DNA, the CDR3 is TGCAGCGTTGGATGGGGCTACGAGCAGTACTTC. The chain is built from TRBV29-1 and TRBJ2-7, with D hard to call. Per germline, CDR1 SQVTM and CDR2 ANQGSEA. The CDR3 is 11 residues long. Trimming removed 4 bases at V and 3 bases at J, with 7 bases between.

The J gene is TRBJ2-5, the V gene TRBV20-1, with unresolved D. There are 11 residues in the CDR3. Germline CDR1 and CDR2: DFQATT and SNEGSKA (reference sequence). V was shortened by 4 bases and J by 5 bases, with 8 bases between the two germline ends. This CDR3 reads CSAKYLETQYF. CDR3 in DNA: TGCAGTGCTAAGTATCTGGAGACCCAGTACTTC.

This clone appeared a few times. The rearrangement uses TRBV29-1 and TRBJ2-7; possibly TRBD1 for D (6 bases). The CDR3 sequence is 11 residues long. Germline V lookup: CDR1 SQVTM, CDR2 ANQGSEA. Trimming took off 5 bases at V and 6 bases at J, with 11 bases between the two ends. The chain's CDR3 is CSVRQVSEQYF. In nucleotides, the CDR3 is TGCAGCGTTCGACAGGTTTCCGAGCAGTACTTC.

This clone was counted between two and nine times. The V gene is TRBV29-1, the J gene TRBJ2-3; 7 bases map to TRBD2. With V trimmed by 1 base and J by 0 bases, 7 bases remained unmatched. The CDR3 is 16 residues long. The germline gives CDR1 SQVTM, CDR2 ANQGSEA. CDR3 nucleotides: TGCAGCGTTGAAGTTGTGCGGGAGTTAAGCACAGATACGCAGTATTTT. Its translation: CSVEVVRELSTDTQYF.